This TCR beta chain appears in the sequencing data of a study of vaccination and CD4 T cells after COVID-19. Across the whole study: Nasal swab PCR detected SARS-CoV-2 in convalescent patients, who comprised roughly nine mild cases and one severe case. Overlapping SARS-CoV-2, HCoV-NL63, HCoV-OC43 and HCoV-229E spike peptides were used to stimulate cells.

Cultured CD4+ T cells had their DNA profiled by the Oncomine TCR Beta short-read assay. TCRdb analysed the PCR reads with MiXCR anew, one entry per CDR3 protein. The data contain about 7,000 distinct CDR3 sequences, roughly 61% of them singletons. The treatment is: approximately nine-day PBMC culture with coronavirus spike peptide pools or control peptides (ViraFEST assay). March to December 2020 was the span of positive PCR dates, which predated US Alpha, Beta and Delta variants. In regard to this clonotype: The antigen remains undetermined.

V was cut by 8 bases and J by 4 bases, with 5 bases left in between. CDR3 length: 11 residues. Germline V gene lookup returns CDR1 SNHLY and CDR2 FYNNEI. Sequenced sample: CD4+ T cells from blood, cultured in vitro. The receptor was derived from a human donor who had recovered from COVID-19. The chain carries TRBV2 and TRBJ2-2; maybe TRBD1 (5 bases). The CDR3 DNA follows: TGTGCCAGCCAGGGCACCGGGGAGCTGTTTTTT. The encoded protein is CASQGTGELFF.